This T cell receptor beta chain stems from a study of radiotherapy plus CTLA-4 blockade in lung cancer. Study-level background: Among all patients, about 19% showed objective responses, while 30% to 35% had disease control. Study-wide points: Early blood T cell clone dynamics reportedly forecast response best, with interferon-beta. Following radiotherapy plus ipilimumab, tumor-derived TCR clones expanded in the blood.

Each patient with chemo-refractory metastatic non-small-cell lung cancer was treated with focal radiation plus CTLA-4 blockade using ipilimumab. TCRdb keeps only in-frame clones here, not all; method: immunoSEQ multiplex PCR. The data show 70,000 to 100,000 clones, around 86% seen once. V lost 0 bases to trimming and J lost 10 bases, with 7 bases between them. Germline CDR1 MNHNY, CDR2 SVGAGI (reference sequence). The CDR3 is 12 residues long. Points on this clone: Its specificity is not known.

The receptor was derived from a human donor with non-small cell lung cancer who had a partial response to radiotherapy plus ipilimumab. V usage is TRBV6-6 and J usage is TRBJ2-1; D is uncertain. Source: peripheral blood, taken from a patient treated with radiotherapy plus ipilimumab. The CDR3 is CASSYSNSEQFF. The CDR3 region has the DNA TGTGCCAGCAGTTACTCGAACTCGGAGCAGTTCTTC.